This T cell receptor (beta chain) derives from a study of blood T cell repertoires in COVID-19. Across the study: Material from acute and convalescent COVID-19 was sourced from the United States, Italy and Spain. Sources were T cells, B-cell-depleted T cells, or PBMCs; the material itself was cDNA or gDNA.

J was trimmed by 2 bases and V by 4 bases; bases with no gene match: 1. CDR3 length equals 15 residues. Per germline, CDR1 MNHNY and CDR2 SVGAGI (reference sequence). Assay used: immunoSEQ multiplex PCR; TCRdb lists only in-frame clones, some missing. The sample gives approximately 98,000 clones, less than 85% of which show up once; 1.5% to 2% is in the top ten. V gene TRBV6-6 combines with J gene TRBJ2-7; 14 bases align to TRBD2. This TCR derives from a woman aged 40 to 55 with acute or convalescent COVID-19. Sample: peripheral blood. CDR3 amino acids: CASSLTSGGAYEQYF. The CDR3 DNA reads as TGTGCCAGCAGTTTGACTAGCGGGGGGGCCTACGAGCAGTACTTC.